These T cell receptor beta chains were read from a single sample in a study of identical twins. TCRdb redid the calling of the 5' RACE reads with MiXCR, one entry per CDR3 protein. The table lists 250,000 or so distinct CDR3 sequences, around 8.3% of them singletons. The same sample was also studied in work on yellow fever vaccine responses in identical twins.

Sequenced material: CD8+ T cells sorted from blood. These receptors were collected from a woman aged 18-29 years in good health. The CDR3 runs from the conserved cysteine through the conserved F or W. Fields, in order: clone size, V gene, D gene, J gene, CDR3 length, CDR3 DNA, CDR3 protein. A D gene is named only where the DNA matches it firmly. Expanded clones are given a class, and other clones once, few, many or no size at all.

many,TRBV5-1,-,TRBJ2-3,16,TGCGCCAGCAGCAAGAGACAGACCCAATACACAGATACGCAGTATTTT,CASSKRQTQYTDTQYF
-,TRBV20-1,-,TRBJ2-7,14,TGCAGTGCTAGAGAAACGGACAGCTCCTACGAGCAGTACTTC,CSARETDSSYEQYF
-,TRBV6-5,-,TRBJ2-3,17,TGTGCCAGCAGTTACGAGTCATTGGGGATCACCACAGATACGCAGTATTTT,CASSYESLGITTDTQYF
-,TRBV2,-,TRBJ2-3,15,TGTGCCAGCGGGGGGACAGAGAACATTGTGGATACGCAGTATTTT,CASGGTENIVDTQYF
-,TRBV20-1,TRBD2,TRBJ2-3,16,TGCAGTGCTAGAGATCTCGGGGGGGCCACAGGAGGTACGCAGTATTTT,CSARDLGGATGGTQYF
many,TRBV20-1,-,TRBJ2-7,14,TGCAGTCCTCAACCGGCGGATAGTTCCTACGAGCAGTACTTC,CSPQPADSSYEQYF
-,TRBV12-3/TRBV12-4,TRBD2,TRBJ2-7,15,TGTGCCAGCAGTTTATGGCGGGGGGCTACCTACGAGCAGTACTTC,CASSLWRGATYEQYF
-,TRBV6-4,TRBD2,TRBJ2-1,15,TGTGCCAGCAGTGCCAGCGGGGGGGCGATCGATGAGCAGTTCTTC,CASSASGGAIDEQFF
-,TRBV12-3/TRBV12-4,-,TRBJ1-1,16,TGTGCCAGCAGTTGGGGGCCGGTAAACATGAACACTGAAGCTTTCTTT,CASSWGPVNMNTEAFF
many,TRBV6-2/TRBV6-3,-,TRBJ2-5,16,TGTGCCAGCAGTTACGGCGACAAAGACTTCCAAGAGACCCAGTACTTC,CASSYGDKDFQETQYF
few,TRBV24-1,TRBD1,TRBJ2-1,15,TGTGCCACCAGTGATATGGTTGCCGGGACAGGAGAGCAGTTCTTC,CATSDMVAGTGEQFF
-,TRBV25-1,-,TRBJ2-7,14,TGTGCCAGCAGTGAACTTATGGACCCCTACGAGCAGTACTTC,CASSELMDPYEQYF
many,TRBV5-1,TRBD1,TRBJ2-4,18,TGCGCCAGCAGCCTTGGGGACAGGGGAGGAATAGCCAAAAACATTCAGTACTTC,CASSLGDRGGIAKNIQYF
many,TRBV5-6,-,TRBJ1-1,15,TGTGCCAGCAGCTTGTGGGCCACGGGAAACACTGAAGCTTTCTTT,CASSLWATGNTEAFF
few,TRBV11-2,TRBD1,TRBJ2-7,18,TGTGCCAGCAGCCAACATCTACGCCCGGGACAGGGGGCCTACGAGCAGTACTTC,CASSQHLRPGQGAYEQYF